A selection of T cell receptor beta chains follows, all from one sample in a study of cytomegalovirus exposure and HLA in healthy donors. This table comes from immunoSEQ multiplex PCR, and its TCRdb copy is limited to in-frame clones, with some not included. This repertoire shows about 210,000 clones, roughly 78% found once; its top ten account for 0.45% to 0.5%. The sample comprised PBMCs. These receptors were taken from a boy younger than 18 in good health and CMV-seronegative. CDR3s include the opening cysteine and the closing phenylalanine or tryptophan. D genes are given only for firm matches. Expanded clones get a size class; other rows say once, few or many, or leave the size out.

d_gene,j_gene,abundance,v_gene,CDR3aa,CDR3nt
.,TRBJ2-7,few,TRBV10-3,CAISVRGEKGSEQYF,TGTGCCATCAGTGTCCGTGGGGAGAAGGGCTCCGAGCAGTACTTC
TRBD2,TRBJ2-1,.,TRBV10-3,CAIRLAGRDEQFF,TGTGCCATCAGACTAGCGGGACGGGATGAGCAGTTCTTC
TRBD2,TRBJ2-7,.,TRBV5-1,CASSLGAGDRCEQYF,TGCGCCAGCAGCTTGGGAGCGGGAGATCGTTGCGAGCAGTACTTC
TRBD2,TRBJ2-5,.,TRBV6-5,CASSYWGLAGQETQYF,TGTGCCAGCAGTTACTGGGGACTAGCGGGACAAGAGACCCAGTACTTC
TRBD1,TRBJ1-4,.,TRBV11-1,CASSSRGLANEKLFF,TGTGCCAGCAGCTCCAGGGGGCTAGCTAATGAAAAACTGTTTTTT
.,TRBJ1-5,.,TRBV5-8,CASSLGRDQPQHF,TGTGCCAGCAGCTTGGGACGGGATCAGCCCCAGCATTTT
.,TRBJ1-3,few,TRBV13,CASSLGREAGNTIYF,TGTGCCAGCAGCTTAGGCAGGGAAGCTGGAAACACCATATATTTT
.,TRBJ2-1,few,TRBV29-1,CSEGVSSYNEQFF,TGCAGCGAGGGGGTGAGCTCCTACAATGAGCAGTTCTTC
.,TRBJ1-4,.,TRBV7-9,CASSFMTAHEKLFF,TGTGCCAGCAGCTTTATGACAGCTCATGAAAAACTGTTTTTT
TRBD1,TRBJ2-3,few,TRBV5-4,CASSPGTGWGTDTQYF,TGTGCCAGCAGCCCCGGGACAGGGTGGGGCACAGATACGCAGTATTTT
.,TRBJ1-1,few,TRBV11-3,CASIQGTNTEAFF,TGTGCCAGCATCCAGGGGACGAACACTGAAGCTTTCTTT
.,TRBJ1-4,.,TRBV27,CASSLLGGLATNEKLFF,TGTGCCAGCAGTTTACTCGGGGGGCTTGCAACTAATGAAAAACTGTTTTTT
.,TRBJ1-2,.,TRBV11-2,CASSHRDGHPANYGYTF,TGTGCCAGCAGCCACCGAGACGGACATCCGGCTAACTATGGCTACACCTTC
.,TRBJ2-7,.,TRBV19,CASSLGQAGNEQYF,TGTGCCAGTAGTTTAGGGCAAGCAGGGAACGAGCAGTACTTC
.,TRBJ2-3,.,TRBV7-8,CASSPISPTEADTQYF,TGTGCCAGCAGCCCTATCAGCCCGACAGAGGCAGATACGCAGTATTTT
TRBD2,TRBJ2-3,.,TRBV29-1,CSADGRGSDTQYF,TGCAGCGCCGATGGGCGGGGGTCAGATACGCAGTATTTT
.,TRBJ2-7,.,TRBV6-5,CASSWSADASYEQYF,TGTGCCAGCAGTTGGTCAGCGGACGCGTCCTACGAGCAGTACTTC
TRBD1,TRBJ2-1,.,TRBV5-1,CASSSPGQGAKNNEQFF,TGCGCCAGCAGCTCCCCGGGACAGGGGGCGAAAAACAATGAGCAGTTCTTC
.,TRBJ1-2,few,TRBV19,CASRLRADINYGYTF,TGTGCCAGTCGACTCAGGGCCGATATTAACTATGGCTACACCTTC
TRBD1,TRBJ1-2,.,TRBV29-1,CSVKRTGPNYGYTF,TGCAGCGTAAAAAGGACAGGCCCTAACTATGGCTACACCTTC
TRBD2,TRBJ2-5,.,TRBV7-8,CASSLYVRTSGSGETQYF,TGTGCCAGCAGCTTATACGTTCGTACTAGCGGGAGTGGAGAGACCCAGTACTTC
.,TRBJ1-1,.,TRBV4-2,CASSQVGVGEAFF,TGTGCCAGCAGCCAAGTAGGGGTTGGGGAAGCTTTCTTT
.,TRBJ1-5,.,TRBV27,CASSLGTLGNQPQHF,TGTGCCAGCAGTTTGGGCACCTTGGGCAATCAGCCCCAGCATTTT
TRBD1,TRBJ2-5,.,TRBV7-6,CASSLGGQGVGETQYF,TGTGCCAGCAGCTTAGGAGGGCAGGGGGTTGGAGAGACCCAGTACTTC
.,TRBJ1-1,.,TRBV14,CASSHRGNTEAFF,TGTGCCAGCAGCCATCGGGGGAACACTGAAGCTTTCTTT
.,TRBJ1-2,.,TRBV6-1,CASSAWGLYGYTF,TGTGCCAGCAGCGCTTGGGGGCTCTATGGCTACACCTTC
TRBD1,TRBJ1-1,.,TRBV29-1,CSVVETGGGTEAFF,TGCAGCGTTGTTGAGACAGGGGGAGGGACTGAAGCTTTCTTT
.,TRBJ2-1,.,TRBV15,CATSRDRVYNEQFF,TGTGCCACCAGCAGAGACCGGGTTTACAATGAGCAGTTCTTC
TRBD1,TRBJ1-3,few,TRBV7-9,CASSLEQGATGNTIYF,TGTGCCAGCAGCTTAGAGCAGGGGGCGACTGGAAACACCATATATTTT
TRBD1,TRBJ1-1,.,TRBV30,CAWSRLRRGHNTEAFF,TGTGCCTGGAGCCGACTTCGAAGGGGGCACAACACTGAAGCTTTCTTT
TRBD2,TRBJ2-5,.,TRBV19,CASSTLGKRGGPETQYF,TGTGCCAGTAGTACCCTGGGGAAGCGGGGGGGCCCGGAGACCCAGTACTTC
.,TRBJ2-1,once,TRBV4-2,CASSQVGTSYNEQFF,TGTGCCAGCAGCCAAGTTGGTACATCCTACAATGAGCAGTTCTTC
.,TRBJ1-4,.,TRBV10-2,CASSRRGGTRGEKLFF,TGCGCCAGCAGCCGCCGGGGGGGGACACGAGGAGAAAAACTGTTTTTT
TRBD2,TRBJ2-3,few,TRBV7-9,CASSVSGGARDTQYF,TGTGCCAGCAGTGTCAGCGGGGGGGCTCGGGATACGCAGTATTTT
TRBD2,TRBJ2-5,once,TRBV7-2,CASSLVTSGFQETQYF,TGTGCCAGCAGCCTAGTAACTAGCGGGTTCCAAGAGACCCAGTACTTC
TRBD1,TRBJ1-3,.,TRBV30,CAWSTLTGLGNTIYF,TGTGCCTGGAGTACCCTGACAGGGCTTGGAAACACCATATATTTT
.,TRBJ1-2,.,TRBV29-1,CSVAGYTF,TGCAGCGTTGCGGGCTACACCTTC
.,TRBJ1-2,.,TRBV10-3,CAISEPGLTYGYTF,TGTGCCATCAGTGAGCCTGGACTCACCTATGGCTACACCTTC
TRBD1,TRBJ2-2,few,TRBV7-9,CASSLVYRGTGLTGELFF,TGTGCCAGCAGCTTAGTATATCGGGGGACAGGGTTGACCGGGGAGCTGTTTTTT
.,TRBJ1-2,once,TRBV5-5,CASSSHGQTHYGYTF,TGTGCCAGCAGCTCCCACGGACAGACCCACTATGGCTACACCTTC
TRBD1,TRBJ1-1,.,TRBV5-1,CASSLAGGQGGGNF,TGCGCCAGCAGCTTGGCCGGGGGACAGGGAGGGGGAAACTTT